The text below deals with one TCR beta chain. This record belongs to a study of cytomegalovirus exposure and HLA in healthy donors. About the research overall: An early data release held tens of millions of unique TCRs from HLA-typed donors. In terms of ancestry, the Caucasian-associated cluster contained about four fifths of the roughly 400 genotyped donors.

Primers included in the PCR were 60 Vbeta and 13 Jbeta primers. Measured with immunoSEQ multiplex PCR; TCRdb has only the in-frame clones, and not every one. The sample lists over 100,000 clones; about 76% were seen once. Trimming removed 4 bases from V and 4 bases from J, with 14 bases in between. This CDR3 comprises 14 residues. In germline, CDR1 is SGHRS, CDR2 YFSETQ. The rearrangement joins TRBV5-1 to TRBJ1-1; D unclear. The TCR sequence derives from a middle-aged man in good health and CMV-seropositive. The sample was PBMCs. For the CDR3, the DNA is TGCGCCAGCAGCCCGGCACAGTTAGGCACTGAAGCTTTCTTT. Protein product: CASSPAQLGTEAFF. The full variable domain, rest sourced from reference TRBV5-1 and TRBJ1-1, is KAGVTQTPRYLIKTRGQQVTLSCSPISGHRSVSWYQQTPGQGLQFLFEYFSETQRNKGNFPGRFSGRQFSNSRSEMNVSTLELGDSALYLCASSPAQLGTEAFFGQGTRLTVV.